The 8 T cell receptor beta chains given below trace back to one sample, sequenced in a study of cytomegalovirus exposure and HLA in healthy donors. Only in-frame clones appear in the TCRdb table, and some are missing; sequencing was by immunoSEQ multiplex PCR. The sample includes about 250,000 clones, roughly 87% seen only once; the top ten take more than 10%. Sequenced input: PBMCs. These receptors were collected from a man between 18 and 29 years old in good health and CMV-seropositive.

Comments on this clone: The sample carries other DNA sequences with the same CDR3. The rearrangement links TRBV18 to TRBJ1-2, with 8 bases that match TRBD1. The CDR3 sequence is 14 residues long. V shed 3 bases and J 4 bases; nucleotides not matched to a gene: 4. Germline values: CDR1 KGHSH, CDR2 LQKENI. CDR3 loop: CASSPGQGGYGYTF. For the CDR3, the DNA is TGTGCCAGCTCACCTGGACAGGGAGGCTATGGCTACACCTTC.

The J gene is TRBJ2-2, the V gene TRBV29-1; TRBD2 agrees at 8 bases. CDR3 length: 16 residues. Trimming at V came to 1 base and at J to 4 bases, leaving 8 bases not matched to a gene. Germline CDR1 and CDR2: SQVTM and ANQGSEA. The CDR3: CSVEGGLAGLTGELFF. CDR3 coding DNA: TGCAGCGTTGAAGGCGGGCTAGCGGGCCTCACCGGGGAGCTGTTTTTT.

The genes are TRBV27 and TRBJ2-7; 13 bases align to TRBD2. V lost 6 bases, J lost 2 bases, and 1 base stayed unmatched. CDR1 MNHEY and CDR2 SMNVEV come from the germline V gene (reference sequence). This CDR3 comprises 14 residues. CDR3 bases: TGTGCCAGCAGACTAGCGGGAGGGCCCTACGAGCAGTACTTC. Amino acid sequence: CASRLAGGPYEQYF.

In the case of this clone: Other DNA sequences in this specimen translate into the identical CDR3. The gene calls are TRBV5-6 and TRBJ2-7; 10 bases line up with TRBD1. Germline V CDR1 and CDR2: SGHDT, YYEEEE. CDR3 length: 13 residues. The trim removed 4 bases at V and 4 bases at J, leaving 2 bases unmatched. CDR3 protein: CASSRQGAYEQYF. The DNA for the CDR3 is TGTGCCAGCAGCCGACAGGGGGCTTACGAGCAGTACTTC.

The chain carries TRBV4-3 and TRBJ1-2; 12 nucleotides line up with TRBD1. This CDR3 is built from 14 residues. J lost 8 bases, V lost 3 bases, and 4 bases had no gene match. Germline V lookup: CDR1 LGHNA, CDR2 YSLEER. The CDR3 region is CASSQGDRGLGYTF. The CDR3 bases are TGCGCCAGCAGCCAGGGGGACAGGGGGCTCGGCTACACCTTC.

The gene calls are TRBV6-1 and TRBJ2-3; no clear D. The germline CDR1 and CDR2 sequences are MNHNS and SASEGT. The CDR3 has 13 amino acids. The V end lost 4 bases, the J end lost 5 bases, and 10 bases lay between the germline ends. CDR3 protein: CASSGQVEDTQYF. CDR3 nucleotides: TGTGCCAGCAGTGGCCAGGTAGAAGATACGCAGTATTTT.

The rearrangement uses TRBV7-2 and TRBJ2-7, with a tentative D call TRBD2 (6 bases). Germline V CDR1 and CDR2: SGHTA, FQGNSA. V shed 4 bases and J shed 2 bases, with 18 bases lying between them. The CDR3 spans 16 residues. The CDR3 protein is CASSSKVTSATYEQYF. The CDR3 DNA sequence: TGTGCCAGCAGCTCGAAGGTGACTAGTGCCACCTACGAGCAGTACTTC.

The chain uses TRBV28 and TRBJ1-5; D gene unclear. V shed 4 bases and J shed 0 bases, with 19 bases lying between them. CDR3 size: 18 residues. CDR1 MDHEN and CDR2 SYDVKM come from the germline V gene. DNA of the CDR3: TGTGCCAGCAGTTATAGTGCTGCAAGGATTTTTAGCAATCAGCCCCAGCATTTT. It yields the protein CASSYSAARIFSNQPQHF.